This TCR beta chain was documented in a study of CD8 T cells in Susac syndrome. When the RNA was reverse transcribed, random hexamers were used with an input of roughly 0.45 to 1 ug. MiXCR was run by TCRdb on the immunoSEQ multiplex PCR reads, yielding one entry per CDR3 protein. This table has some 180,000 distinct CDR3 sequences, 85% to 95% appearing once. The J segment lost 7 bases and the V segment lost 5 bases, leaving 8 bases of the junction unmatched. Per germline, CDR1 SGHTA and CDR2 FQGNSA. This CDR3 is built from 15 residues. This chain uses TRBV7-2 with TRBJ2-1; 10 nucleotides match TRBD2. What was sequenced was CD4+ T cells from PBMCs. This clonotype was sampled from a human donor in good health. The CDR3 bases are TGTGCCAGCAGCCTTCTAGCGGGAGATAAAAATGAGCAGTTCTTC. Its protein product is CASSLLAGDKNEQFF. Filled out from reference TRBV7-2 and TRBJ2-1, the complete variable domain reads GAGVSQSPSNKVTEKGKDVELRCDPISGHTALYWYRQSLGQGLEFLIYFQGNSAPDKSGLPSDRFSAERTGGSVSTLTIQRTQQEDSAVYLCASSLLAGDKNEQFFGPGTRLTVL.